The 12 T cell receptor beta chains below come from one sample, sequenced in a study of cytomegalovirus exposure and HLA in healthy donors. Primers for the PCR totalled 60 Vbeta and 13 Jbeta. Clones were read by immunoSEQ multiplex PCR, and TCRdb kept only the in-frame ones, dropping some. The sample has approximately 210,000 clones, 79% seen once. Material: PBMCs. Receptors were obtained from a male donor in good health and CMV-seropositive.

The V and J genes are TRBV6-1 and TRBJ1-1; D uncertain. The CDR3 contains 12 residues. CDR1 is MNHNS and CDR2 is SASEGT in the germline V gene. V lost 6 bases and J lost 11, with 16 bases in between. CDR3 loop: CASSPSTTAAFF. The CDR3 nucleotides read TGTGCCAGCAGCCCATCTACTACTGCTGCTTTCTTT.

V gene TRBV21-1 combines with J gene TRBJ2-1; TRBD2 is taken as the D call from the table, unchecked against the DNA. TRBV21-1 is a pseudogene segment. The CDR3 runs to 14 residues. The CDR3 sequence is CASTKRGGYNEQFF. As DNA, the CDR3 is TGTGCCAGCACCAAAAGAGGAGGCTACAATGAGCAGTTCTTC.

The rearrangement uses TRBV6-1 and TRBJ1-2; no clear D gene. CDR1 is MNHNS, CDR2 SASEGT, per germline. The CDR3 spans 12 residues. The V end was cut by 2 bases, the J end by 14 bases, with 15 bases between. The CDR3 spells CASSEPSPARTF. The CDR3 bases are TGTGCCAGCAGTGAACCGAGCCCCGCCCGAACCTTC.

The CDR3 sequence: CASSLISGKGQPQHF. As DNA, the CDR3 is TGCGCCAGCAGCTTAATTTCGGGGAAGGGCCAGCCCCAGCATTTT. The chain uses TRBV5-1 and TRBJ1-5, with unresolved D. CDR3 length: 15 amino acids. Per the germline V gene, CDR1 is SGHRS and CDR2 is YFSETQ. The ends were cut back, 2 bases at V and 7 bases at J, with 16 bases in the middle.

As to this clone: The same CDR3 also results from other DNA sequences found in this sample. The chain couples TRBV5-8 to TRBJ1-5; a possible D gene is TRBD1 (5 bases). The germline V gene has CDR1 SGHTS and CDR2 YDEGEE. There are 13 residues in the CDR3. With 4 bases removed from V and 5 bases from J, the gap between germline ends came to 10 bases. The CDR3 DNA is TGTGCCAGCAGCCAGGGATCGTATCAGCCCCAGCATTTT. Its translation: CASSQGSYQPQHF.

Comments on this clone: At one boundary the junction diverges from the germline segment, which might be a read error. This CDR3 is CASSLGNPGTNSF. CDR3 sequence (DNA): TGTGCCAGCAGCTTGGGCAACCCAGGAACAAACAGCTTC. The rearrangement uses TRBV5-6 and TRBJ1-2; D remains ambiguous. The germline V gene encodes CDR1 SGHDT and CDR2 YYEEEE. The CDR3 totals 13 residues.

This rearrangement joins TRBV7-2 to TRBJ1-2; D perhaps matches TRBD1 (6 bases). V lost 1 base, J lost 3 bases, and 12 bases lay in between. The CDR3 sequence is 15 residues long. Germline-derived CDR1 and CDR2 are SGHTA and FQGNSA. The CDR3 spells CASSLGGGYDYGYTF. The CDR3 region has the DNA TGTGCCAGCAGCTTAGGGGGGGGCTATGACTATGGCTACACCTTC. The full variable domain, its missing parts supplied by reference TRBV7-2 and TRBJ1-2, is GAGVSQSPSNKVTEKGKDVELRCDPISGHTALYWYRQSLGQGLEFLIYFQGNSAPDKSGLPSDRFSAERTGGSVSTLTIQRTQQEDSAVYLCASSLGGGYDYGYTFGSGTRLTVV.

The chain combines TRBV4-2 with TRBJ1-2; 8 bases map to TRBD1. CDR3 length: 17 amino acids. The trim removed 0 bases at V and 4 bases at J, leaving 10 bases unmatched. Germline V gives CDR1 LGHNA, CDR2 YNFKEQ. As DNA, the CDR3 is TGTGCCAGCAGCCAAGATTTGCAAGCGACAGGGGCCTATGGCTACACCTTC. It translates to CASSQDLQATGAYGYTF.

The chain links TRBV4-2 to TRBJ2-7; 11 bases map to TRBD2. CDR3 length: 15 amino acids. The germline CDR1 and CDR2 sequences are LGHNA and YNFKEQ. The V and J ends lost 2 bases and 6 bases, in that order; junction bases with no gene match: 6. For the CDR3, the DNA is TGTGCCAGCAGCCAACCACTAGCGGGAGATGGCGAGCAGTACTTC. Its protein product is CASSQPLAGDGEQYF.

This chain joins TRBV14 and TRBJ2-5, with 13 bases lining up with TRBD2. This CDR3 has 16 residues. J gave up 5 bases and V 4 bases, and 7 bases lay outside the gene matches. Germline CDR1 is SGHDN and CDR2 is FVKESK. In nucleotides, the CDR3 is TGTGCCAGCAGCCTGCGGACTAGCGGGGGTCGGGAGACCCAGTACTTC. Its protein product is CASSLRTSGGRETQYF.

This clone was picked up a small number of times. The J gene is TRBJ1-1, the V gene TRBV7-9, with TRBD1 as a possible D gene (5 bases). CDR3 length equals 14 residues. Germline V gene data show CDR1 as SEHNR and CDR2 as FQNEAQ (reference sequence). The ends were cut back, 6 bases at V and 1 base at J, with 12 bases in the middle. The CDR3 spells CASRPPTGNTEAFF. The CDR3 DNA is TGTGCCAGCAGACCTCCTACAGGGAACACTGAAGCTTTCTTT.

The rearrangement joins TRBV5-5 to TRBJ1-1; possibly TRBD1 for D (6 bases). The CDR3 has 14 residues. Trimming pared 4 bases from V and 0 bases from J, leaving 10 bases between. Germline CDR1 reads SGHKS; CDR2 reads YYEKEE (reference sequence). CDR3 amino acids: CASSRTVLNTEAFF. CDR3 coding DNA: TGTGCCAGCAGCCGGACAGTATTGAACACTGAAGCTTTCTTT.